This section outlines one T cell receptor beta chain sequence together with its context. Germline V CDR1 and CDR2: SEHNR, FQNEAQ (reference sequence). With 4 bases removed from V and 2 bases from J, the gap between germline ends came to 17 bases. The CDR3 totals 17 residues. The sample originates from a study of blood T cell repertoires in COVID-19. Looking at the study overall: There were acute and convalescent COVID-19 samples, and they came from the United States, Italy and Spain.

Methods used by the authors: Reference gene primer amplification gave estimated nucleated cell counts. Repertoires were generated with immunoSEQ multiplex PCR, while TCRdb's copy carries only in-frame clones and drops some. The V and J calls and clone size are taken from that table; D and trimming were inferred from the DNA. This table holds approximately 140,000 clones, about nine tenths found once. The receptor comes from an older woman with active or convalescent COVID-19. Sequenced sample: peripheral blood. J is TRBJ2-2 and V is TRBV7-9; tentatively, D is TRBD2 (5 bases). The CDR3 protein is CASSSAGRTRNTGELFF. CDR3 in DNA: TGTGCCAGCAGCTCGGCGGGTCGGACGAGAAACACCGGGGAGCTGTTTTTT. The whole variable domain, filled in from reference TRBV7-9 and TRBJ2-2, reads DTGVSQNPRHKITKRGQNVTFRCDPISEHNRLYWYRQTLGQGPEFLTYFQNEAQLEKSRLLSDRFSAERPKGSFSTLEIQRTEQGDSAMYLCASSSAGRTRNTGELFFGEGSRLTVL.